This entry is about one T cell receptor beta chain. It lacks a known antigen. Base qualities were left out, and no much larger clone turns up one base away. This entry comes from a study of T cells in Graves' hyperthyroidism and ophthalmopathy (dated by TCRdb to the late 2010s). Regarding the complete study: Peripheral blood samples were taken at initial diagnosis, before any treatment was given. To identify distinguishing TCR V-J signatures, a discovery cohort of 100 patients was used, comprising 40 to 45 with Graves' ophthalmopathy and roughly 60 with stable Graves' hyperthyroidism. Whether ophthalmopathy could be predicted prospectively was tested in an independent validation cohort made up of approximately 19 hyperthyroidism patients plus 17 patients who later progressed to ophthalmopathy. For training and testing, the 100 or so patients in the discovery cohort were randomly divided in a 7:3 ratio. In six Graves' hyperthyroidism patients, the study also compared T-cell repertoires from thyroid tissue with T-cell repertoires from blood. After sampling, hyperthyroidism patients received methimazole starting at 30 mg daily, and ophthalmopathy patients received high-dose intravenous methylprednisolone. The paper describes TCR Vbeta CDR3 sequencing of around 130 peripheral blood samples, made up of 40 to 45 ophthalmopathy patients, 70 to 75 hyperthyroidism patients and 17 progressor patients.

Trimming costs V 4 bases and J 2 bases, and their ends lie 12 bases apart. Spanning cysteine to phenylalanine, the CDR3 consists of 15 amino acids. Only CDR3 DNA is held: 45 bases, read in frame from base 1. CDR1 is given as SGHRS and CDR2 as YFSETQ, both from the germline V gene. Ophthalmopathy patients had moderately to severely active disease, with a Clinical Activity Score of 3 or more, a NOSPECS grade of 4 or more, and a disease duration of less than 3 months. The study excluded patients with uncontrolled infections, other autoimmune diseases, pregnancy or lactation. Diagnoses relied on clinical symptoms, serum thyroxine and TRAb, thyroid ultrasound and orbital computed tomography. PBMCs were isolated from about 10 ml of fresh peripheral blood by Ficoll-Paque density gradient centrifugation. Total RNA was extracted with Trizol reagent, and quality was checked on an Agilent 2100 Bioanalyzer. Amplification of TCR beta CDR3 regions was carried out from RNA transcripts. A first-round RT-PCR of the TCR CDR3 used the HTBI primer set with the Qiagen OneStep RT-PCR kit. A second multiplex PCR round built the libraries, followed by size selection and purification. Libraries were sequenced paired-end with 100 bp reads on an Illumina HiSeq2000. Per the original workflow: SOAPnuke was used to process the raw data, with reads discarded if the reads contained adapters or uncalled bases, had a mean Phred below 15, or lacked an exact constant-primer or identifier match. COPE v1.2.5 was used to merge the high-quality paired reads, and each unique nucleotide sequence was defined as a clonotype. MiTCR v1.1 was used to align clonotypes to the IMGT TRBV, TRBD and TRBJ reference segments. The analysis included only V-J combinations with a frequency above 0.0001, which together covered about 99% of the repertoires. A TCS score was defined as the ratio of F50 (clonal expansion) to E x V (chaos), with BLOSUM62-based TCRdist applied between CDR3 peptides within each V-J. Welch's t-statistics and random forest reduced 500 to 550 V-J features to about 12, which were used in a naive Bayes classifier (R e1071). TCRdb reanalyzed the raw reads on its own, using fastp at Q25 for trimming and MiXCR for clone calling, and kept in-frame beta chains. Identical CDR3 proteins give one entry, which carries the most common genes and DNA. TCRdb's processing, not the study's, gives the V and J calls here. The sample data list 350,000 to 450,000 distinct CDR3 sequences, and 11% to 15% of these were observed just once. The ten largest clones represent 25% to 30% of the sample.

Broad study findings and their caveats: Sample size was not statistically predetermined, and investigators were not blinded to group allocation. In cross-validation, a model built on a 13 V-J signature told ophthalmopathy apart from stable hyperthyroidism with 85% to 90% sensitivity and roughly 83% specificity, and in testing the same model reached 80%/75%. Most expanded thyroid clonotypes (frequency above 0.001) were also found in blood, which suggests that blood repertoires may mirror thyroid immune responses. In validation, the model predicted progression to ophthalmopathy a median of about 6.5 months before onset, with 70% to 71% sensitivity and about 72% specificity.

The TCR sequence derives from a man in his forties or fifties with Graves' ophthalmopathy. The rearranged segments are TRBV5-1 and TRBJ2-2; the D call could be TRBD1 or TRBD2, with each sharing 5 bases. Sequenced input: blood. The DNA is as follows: TGCGCCAGCAGCAAAGGGGACGGTAACACCGGGGAGCTGTTTTTT. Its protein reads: CASSKGDGNTGELFF.